The present entry profiles one TCR beta chain with its context. Its antigen is not identified. This entry comes from a study of T cell responses to AZD1222 COVID-19 vaccine. About the study: It was second doses at about 4 or about 12 weeks that were pooled.

CDR1 and CDR2 (germline): MNHEY, SVGAGI. The CDR3 has 14 amino acids. V dropped 5 bases and J dropped 7 bases, with 17 bases sitting between them. Study-level points and caveats: At baseline, just five to seven AZD1222 recipients tested seropositive. CD4 TCRs covered the whole spike, strongest at regions 160-218 and 743-854. The donor cohort was predominantly white British with a female majority, and clonal diversity may have been underestimated.

Measured with immunoSEQ multiplex PCR; TCRdb has only the in-frame clones, and not every one. Altogether some 170,000 clones are present, around 90% being singletons, with the ten largest covering 1.6%. The chain links TRBV6-5 to TRBJ1-2; D is unresolved. Sequences were derived from peripheral blood, sampled on day 0 of AZD1222 vaccination. This sequence was found in an adult in good health. CDR3 sequence: CASSTAGTVFGYTF. The CDR3 DNA reads as TGTGCCAGCAGTACCGCCGGAACAGTTTTTGGCTACACCTTC.